This T cell receptor beta chain was found in a study of blood T cells in healthy people across ages. The ends were cut back, 5 bases at V and 6 bases at J, with 20 bases in the middle. The CDR3 is 15 residues long. With a J-beta primer mix and a sample-barcoded 5' primer, a second PCR ran about 7 to 11 cycles. TCRdb independently ran MiXCR on the 5' RACE reads; one entry per CDR3 protein. The table lists about 1.1 million distinct CDR3 sequences, 35% to 40% of them singletons, with around 12% in the top ten. The sequence came from a man younger than 35 in good health. V gene TRBV12-3 or TRBV12-4 combines with J gene TRBJ2-7, with D possibly TRBD1 on 6 matching bases. The sequenced material came from blood. The CDR3 nucleotides read TGTGCCAGCAGTCCGAACCAAGGACAGATCGGCGAGCAGTACTTC. Translated, it gives CASSPNQGQIGEQYF.